This TCR beta chain is drawn from a study of cytomegalovirus exposure and HLA in healthy donors. Turning to the study itself: Earlier work reported 100 million or so unique TCR beta sequences from about 200 million T cells. Points from the study as a whole: Most TCR sequences showed up rarely, but some public TCRs showed up in many donors.

PCR amplification relied on 60 Vbeta primers (plus 13 Jbeta primers). Produced via immunoSEQ multiplex PCR; TCRdb's table is partial and in-frame only. The sample has roughly 100,000 clones; about 13% are singletons. The CDR3 sequence is 14 residues long. Germline V gives CDR1 KGHSH, CDR2 LQKENI. Between the trimmed V and J ends, which lost 2 bases and 2 bases, there was a span of 9 bases. On this clone itself: What it recognizes is unknown.

This receptor was identified in a man aged 40-49 years in good health and CMV-seropositive. Material for sequencing was PBMCs. V usage is TRBV18 and J usage is TRBJ2-5, with D possibly being TRBD1 (5 bases). CDR3 region: CASSPVTEQETQYF. In DNA, the CDR3 is TGTGCCAGCTCACCAGTGACAGAGCAAGAGACCCAGTACTTC.